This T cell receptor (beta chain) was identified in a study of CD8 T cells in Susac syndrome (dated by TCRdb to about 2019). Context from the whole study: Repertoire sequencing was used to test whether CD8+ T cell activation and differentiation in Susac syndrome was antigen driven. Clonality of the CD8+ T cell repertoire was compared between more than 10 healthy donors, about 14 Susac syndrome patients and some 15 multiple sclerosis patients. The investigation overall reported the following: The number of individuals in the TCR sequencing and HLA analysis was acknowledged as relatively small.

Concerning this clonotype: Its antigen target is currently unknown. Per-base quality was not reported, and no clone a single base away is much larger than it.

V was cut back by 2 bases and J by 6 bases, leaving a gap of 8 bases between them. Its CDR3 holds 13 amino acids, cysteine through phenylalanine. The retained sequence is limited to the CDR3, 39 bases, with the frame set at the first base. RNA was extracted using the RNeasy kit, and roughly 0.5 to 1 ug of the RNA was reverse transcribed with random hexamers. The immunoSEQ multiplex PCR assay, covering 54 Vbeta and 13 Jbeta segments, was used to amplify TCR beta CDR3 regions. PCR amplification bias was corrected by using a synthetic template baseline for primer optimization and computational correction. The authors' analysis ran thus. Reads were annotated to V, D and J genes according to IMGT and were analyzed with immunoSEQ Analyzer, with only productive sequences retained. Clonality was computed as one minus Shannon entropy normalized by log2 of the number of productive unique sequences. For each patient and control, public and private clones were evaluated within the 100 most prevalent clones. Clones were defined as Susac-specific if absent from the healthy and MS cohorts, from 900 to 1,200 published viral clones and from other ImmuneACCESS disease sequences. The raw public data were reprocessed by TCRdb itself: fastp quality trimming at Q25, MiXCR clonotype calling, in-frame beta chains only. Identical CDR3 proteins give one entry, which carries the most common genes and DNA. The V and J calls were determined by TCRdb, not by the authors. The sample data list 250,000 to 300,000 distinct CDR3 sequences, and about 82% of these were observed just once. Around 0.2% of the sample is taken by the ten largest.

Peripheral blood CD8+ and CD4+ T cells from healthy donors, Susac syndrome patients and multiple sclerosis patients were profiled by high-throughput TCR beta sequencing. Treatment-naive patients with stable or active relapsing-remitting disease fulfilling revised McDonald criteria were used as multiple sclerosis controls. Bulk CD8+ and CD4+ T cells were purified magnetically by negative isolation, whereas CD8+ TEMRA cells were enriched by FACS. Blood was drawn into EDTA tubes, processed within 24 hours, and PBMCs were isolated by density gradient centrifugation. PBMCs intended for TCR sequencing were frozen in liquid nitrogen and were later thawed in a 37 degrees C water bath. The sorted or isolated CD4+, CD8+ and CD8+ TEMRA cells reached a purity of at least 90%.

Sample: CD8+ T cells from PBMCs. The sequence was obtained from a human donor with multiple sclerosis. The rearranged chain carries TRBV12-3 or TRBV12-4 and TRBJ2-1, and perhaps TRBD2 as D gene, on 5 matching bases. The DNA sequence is TGTGCCAGCAGTTTAATTGAGGGCAATGAGCAGTTCTTC. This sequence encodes CASSLIEGNEQFF.